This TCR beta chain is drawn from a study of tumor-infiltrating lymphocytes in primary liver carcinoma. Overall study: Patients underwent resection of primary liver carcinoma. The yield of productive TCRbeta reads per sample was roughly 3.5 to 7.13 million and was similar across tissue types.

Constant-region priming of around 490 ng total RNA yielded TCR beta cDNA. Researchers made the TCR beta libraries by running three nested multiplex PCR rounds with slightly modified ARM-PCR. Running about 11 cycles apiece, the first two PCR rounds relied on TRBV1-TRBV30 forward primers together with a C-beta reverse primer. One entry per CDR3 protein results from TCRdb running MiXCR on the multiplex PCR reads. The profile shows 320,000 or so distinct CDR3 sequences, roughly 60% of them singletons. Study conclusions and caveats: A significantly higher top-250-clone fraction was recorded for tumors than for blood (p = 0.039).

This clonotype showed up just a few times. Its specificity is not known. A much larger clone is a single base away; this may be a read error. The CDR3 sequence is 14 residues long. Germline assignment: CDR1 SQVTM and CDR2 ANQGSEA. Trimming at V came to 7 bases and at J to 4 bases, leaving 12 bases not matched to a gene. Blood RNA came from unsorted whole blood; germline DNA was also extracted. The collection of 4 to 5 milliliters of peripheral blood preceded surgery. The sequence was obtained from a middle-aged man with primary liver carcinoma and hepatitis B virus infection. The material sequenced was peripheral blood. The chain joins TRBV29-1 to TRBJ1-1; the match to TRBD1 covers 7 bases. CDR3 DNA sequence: TGCAGCGAGAAGATAGGACAGGTACTCACTGAAGCTTTCTTT. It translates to CSEKIGQVLTEAFF.